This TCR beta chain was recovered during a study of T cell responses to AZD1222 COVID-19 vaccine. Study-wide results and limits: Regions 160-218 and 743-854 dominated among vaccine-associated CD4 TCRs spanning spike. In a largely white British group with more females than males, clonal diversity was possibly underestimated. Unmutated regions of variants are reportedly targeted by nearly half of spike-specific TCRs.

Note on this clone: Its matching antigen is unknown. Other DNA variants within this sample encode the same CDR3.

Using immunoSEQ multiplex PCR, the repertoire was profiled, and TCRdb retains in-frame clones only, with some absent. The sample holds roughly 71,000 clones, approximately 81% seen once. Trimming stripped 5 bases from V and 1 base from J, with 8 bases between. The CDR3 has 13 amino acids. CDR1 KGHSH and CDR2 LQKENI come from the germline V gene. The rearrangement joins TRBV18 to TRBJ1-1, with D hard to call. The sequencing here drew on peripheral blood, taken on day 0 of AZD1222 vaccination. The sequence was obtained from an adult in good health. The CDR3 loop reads CASSGQANTEAFF. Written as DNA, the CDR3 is TGTGCCAGCTCAGGGCAGGCGAACACTGAAGCTTTCTTT.